The 23 T cell receptor beta chains presented below share a single source sample, sequenced in a study of T cell clonality in common variable immunodeficiency. Sequencing was performed with immunoSEQ multiplex PCR; in TCRdb, only in-frame clones are kept and a portion is missing. The sample contains almost 20,000 clones, none of them singletons. The antigens of these receptors remain unknown. Overall study findings and caveats: Reportedly, TCR beta sequences from common variable immunodeficiency showed fewer deletions and N-nucleotide insertions.

Specimen: peripheral blood mononuclear cells. Every receptor here comes from a human donor with common variable immunodeficiency.

Turning to this clone: Coverage ceases 3 residues before the CDR3 finishes, and the germline J gene fills in the end. The rearrangement joins TRBV6-1 to TRBJ2-7; D uncertain. Germline lookup yields CDR1 MNHNS and CDR2 SASEGT. V shed 3 bases and J shed 3 bases, with 15 bases lying between them. This CDR3 region has 15 residues. Partial CDR3 DNA: TGTGCCAGCAGTGATTACTCTCAAGTTGGCTACGAG. It encodes CASSDYSQVGYE. The CDR3 in its entirety is CASSDYSQVGYEQYF.

This clone has more than one count but fewer than ten. The read is 3 residues too short to cover the CDR3 end, so that end is filled in from the germline J gene. The V and J genes are TRBV23-1 and TRBJ2-3; weak D call: TRBD1 (6 bases). TRBV23-1 is labeled an ORF, and its function is uncertain. V was cut by 4 bases and J by 4 bases, with 15 bases left in between. The CDR3 consists of 15 residues. The CDR3 here is CASSRITGPSDTQYF. CDR3 DNA, as far as it was read: TGCGCCAGCAGTCGGATCACAGGGCCCTCAGATACG.

This clone is categorized as medium-sized (0.01 to 0.1%). The sequenced fragment ends 3 residues before the CDR3 boundary, so the rest is inferred from the germline J gene. The chain combines TRBV4-2 with TRBJ2-5; 13 nucleotides match TRBD2. The germline V gene has CDR1 LGHNA and CDR2 YNFKEQ. CDR3 length equals 20 residues. V shed 4 bases and J 2 bases; nucleotides not matched to a gene: 16. The sequenced part of the CDR3 DNA is TGTGCCAGCAGCCCCCGCCAGCGGGGGGGGACTAGCGGGGCACAAGAGACC. Residues: CASSPRQRGGTSGAQET. In full, the CDR3 reads CASSPRQRGGTSGAQETQYF.

Here the CDR3 reads CASSLVTSGRDEQFF. The sequenced part of the CDR3 DNA is TGTGCCAGCAGCTTAGTTACTAGCGGGAGGGATGAG. This sequence joins TRBV7-2 and TRBJ2-1; 13 positions match TRBD2. Read data end 3 residues before the CDR3 end; the end is taken from the germline J gene. The junction had 2 bases not matched to a gene; V was cut back by 1 base and J by 8 bases. CDR3 size: 15 residues. Germline V gene sequence: CDR1 SGHTA, CDR2 FQGNSA.

This clone was seen only a few times. The CDR3 end is not reached by the read, which stops 3 residues before it; the germline J gene fills it in. The chain joins TRBV19 to TRBJ2-7; 7 nucleotides match TRBD1. The ends lost 9 bases at V and 5 bases at J; junction bases unmatched: 7. Germline CDR1 and CDR2: LNHDA and SQIVND (reference sequence). The CDR3 loop spans 12 amino acids. The CDR3 bases that were read are TGTGCCAGGTCACAGGGGTGGGACGAG. This gives the protein CARSQGWDE. The full CDR3 is CARSQGWDEQYF.

Turning to this clone: The read comes to an end 3 residues before the CDR3 does, leaving the germline J gene to fill in the end. The chain recombines TRBV30 with TRBJ1-5; 8 positions agree with TRBD1. The trim removed 3 bases at V and 2 bases at J, leaving 6 bases unmatched. Per germline, CDR1 GTSNPN and CDR2 SVGIG (reference sequence). The CDR3 extends over 15 amino acids. CDR3 DNA, as far as it was read: TGTGCCTGGAGGACAGGGGATTGGGGCAATCAGCCC. Amino acid sequence: CAWRTGDWGNQP. The complete CDR3 reads CAWRTGDWGNQPQHF. Together with reference TRBV30 and TRBJ1-5, the CDR3 gives the full variable domain: SQTIHQWPATLVQPVGSPLSLECTVEGTSNPNLYWYRQAAGRGLQLLFYSVGIGQISSEVPQNLSASRPQDRQFILSSKKLLLSDSGFYLCAWRTGDWGNQPQHFGDGTRLSIL.

There are a few counts of this clone. The CDR3 extends 3 residues past the end of the read, so its final part is completed from the germline J gene. The chain recombines TRBV30 with TRBJ1-5, with D possibly TRBD1 on 6 matching bases. Per germline, CDR1 GTSNPN and CDR2 SVGIG (reference sequence). The CDR3 spans 13 residues. The V and J ends lost 4 bases and 6 bases respectively, with 13 bases between them. The CDR3 sequence is CAWKGGGGQPQHF. The covered CDR3 bases are TGTGCCTGGAAGGGCGGAGGGGGTCAGCCC.

This clone occurred a few times. The CDR3 end lies 3 residues beyond the end of the read and is filled in from the germline J gene. The chain recombines TRBV19 with TRBJ1-5; no clear D gene. CDR3 length: 12 amino acids. Germline V gene data show CDR1 as LNHDA and CDR2 as SQIVND (reference sequence). Trimming left V 2 bases short and J 7 bases short, with 6 bases between. CDR3 DNA, as far as it was read: TGTGCCAGTAGTATACAGGTCCAGCCC. Translation gives CASSIQVQP. Given in full, the CDR3 is CASSIQVQPQHF.

This clone was picked up a small number of times. Coverage ceases 3 residues before the CDR3 finishes, and the germline J gene fills in the end. The chain joins TRBV7-9 to TRBJ2-1; no clear D gene. CDR1 is SEHNR and CDR2 is FQNEAQ in the germline V gene (reference sequence). The CDR3 is 13 residues long. Trimming removed 5 bases at V and 6 bases at J, with 11 bases between. This chain's CDR3 is CASSPHNINEQFF. Incomplete CDR3 DNA: TGTGCCAGCAGCCCCCACAATATCAATGAG.

This clone was detected a few times. Read data end 3 residues before the CDR3 end; the end is taken from the germline J gene. The rearrangement joins TRBV18 to TRBJ2-3; 13 nucleotides align to TRBD2. The CDR3 has 15 amino acids. Per germline, CDR1 KGHSH and CDR2 LQKENI. The J segment lost 6 bases and the V segment lost 6 bases, leaving 6 bases of the junction unmatched. CDR3 bases read: TGTGCCAGCTCCCGAGGACTAGCGGGAGCGGATACG. Amino acid sequence: CASSRGLAGADT. From start to end, the CDR3 is CASSRGLAGADTQYF.

This clone turned up a few times. The CDR3 end lies 3 residues beyond the end of the read and is filled in from the germline J gene. The V call is TRBV19, the J call TRBJ2-5; TRBD1 aligns across 9 bases. V gave up 4 bases and J gave up 4 bases; unmatched junction bases: 7. The CDR3 is 15 residues long. Germline V gene data show CDR1 as LNHDA and CDR2 as SQIVND (reference sequence). The CDR3 loop is CASSSTGGGRETQYF. The DNA read from the CDR3 is TGTGCCAGTAGTAGTACAGGGGGCGGGAGAGAGACC.

This clone was picked up a small number of times. From the germline J gene comes the end of the CDR3, since the read stops 3 residues before it. The V call is TRBV18, the J call TRBJ1-2, with a tentative D call TRBD1 (6 bases). Germline V gene sequence: CDR1 KGHSH, CDR2 LQKENI. The CDR3 consists of 13 residues. The part of the CDR3 DNA that was read is TGTGCCAGCTCACCTTCACAGGGCACAGGC. Its translation: CASSPSQGTG. The whole CDR3 region reads CASSPSQGTGYTF.

This clone was picked up a small number of times. The sequenced fragment ends 3 residues before the CDR3 boundary, so the rest is inferred from the germline J gene. The chain employs TRBV18 and TRBJ2-5; D gene ambiguous. Trimming took 4 bases from V and 5 from J, leaving 8 bases between them. Per germline, CDR1 KGHSH and CDR2 LQKENI. The CDR3 extends over 12 amino acids. Partial CDR3 DNA: TGTGCCAGCTCACGGCAATTGGAGACC. Residues: CASSRQLET. The CDR3, in full, reads CASSRQLETQYF.

As to this clone: Read data end 3 residues before the CDR3 end; the end is taken from the germline J gene. The rearrangement uses TRBV19 and TRBJ2-7, with 12 bases fitting TRBD2. This CDR3 has 18 amino acids. The germline gives CDR1 LNHDA, CDR2 SQIVND (reference sequence). Trimming cost V 1 base and J 6 bases; bases outside gene matches: 13. The CDR3 loop reads CASSIVSASGRATFEQYF. CDR3 DNA, as far as it was read: TGTGCCAGTAGTATAGTGTCGGCTAGCGGGAGGGCCACATTCGAG. Full variable domain (outside the CDR3, taken from reference TRBV19 and TRBJ2-7): DGGITQSPKYLFRKEGQNVTLSCEQNLNHDAMYWYRQDPGQGLRLIYYSQIVNDFQKGDIAEGYSVSREKKESFPLTVTSAQKNPTAFYLCASSIVSASGRATFEQYFGPGTRLTVT.

This clone has a handful of counts. The read terminates 3 residues ahead of where the CDR3 ends, so the germline J gene completes it. This sequence joins TRBV7-2 and TRBJ2-5; 8 bases map to TRBD1. From germline, CDR1 is SGHTA and CDR2 FQGNSA. V was clipped by 3 bases and J by 5 bases; unmatched bases: 8. The CDR3 consists of 15 residues. Incomplete CDR3 DNA: TGTGCCAGCAGCTTGACGACAGGGGTTGGGGAGACC. It is translated as CASSLTTGVGET. The CDR3 in full is CASSLTTGVGETQYF.

This clone was picked up a small number of times. This chain's CDR3 is CASSHTSGSSYEQYF. The CDR3 DNA, read in part, is TGTGCCAGCTCGCATACTAGCGGGAGTTCCTACGAG. The V call is TRBV18, the J call TRBJ2-7, with 11 bases identical to TRBD2. The CDR3 end lies 3 residues beyond the end of the read and is filled in from the germline J gene. The CDR3 contains 15 residues. The V gene end was trimmed by 6 bases and the J gene end by 1 base; junction bases not matched to a gene: 5. CDR1 is KGHSH, CDR2 LQKENI, per germline.

Notes on this clone: The read comes to an end 3 residues before the CDR3 does, leaving the germline J gene to fill in the end. The J gene is TRBJ2-5, the V gene TRBV7-8; 7 bases line up with TRBD1. Germline loops: CDR1 SGHVS, CDR2 FQNEAQ. The CDR3 loop spans 15 amino acids. V was pared by 5 bases and J by 1 base, with 7 bases of the junction left unmatched. This CDR3 reads CASSPTGQRQETQYF. CDR3 DNA, as far as it was read: TGTGCCAGCAGCCCGACGGGACAGCGCCAAGAGACC.

This clone was seen a few times. The read ends 3 residues before the CDR3 terminus; that terminus is restored from the germline J gene. V gene TRBV7-9 combines with J gene TRBJ1-1; tentatively, D is TRBD1 (6 bases). The ends were cut back, 2 bases at V and 5 bases at J, with 12 bases in the middle. This CDR3 comprises 14 residues. CDR1 is SEHNR, CDR2 FQNEAQ, per germline (reference sequence). The CDR3 loop reads CASSLTRGGTEAFF. Incomplete CDR3 DNA: TGTGCCAGCAGCTTAACGAGGGGGGGAACTGAA.

This clone has at least ten counts. The sequenced CDR3 bases are TGTGCCAGCACAATAGCGGGGGGAACCGGGGAG. It specifies CASTIAGGTGE. The whole CDR3 region reads CASTIAGGTGELFF. The chain joins TRBV7-3 to TRBJ2-2, with 10 bases lining up with TRBD2. The read is 3 residues too short to cover the CDR3 end, so that end is filled in from the germline J gene. Germline V gene sequence: CDR1 SGHTA, CDR2 FQGTGA. Germline trimming cut 7 bases from V and 5 bases from J; bases unmatched to any gene: 4. The CDR3 runs to 14 residues.

Concerning this clone itself: The read terminates 3 residues before the CDR3 end, so the remaining end is supplied by the germline J gene. The rearrangement joins TRBV7-9 to TRBJ2-3; 7 bases fit TRBD1. The J segment lost 2 bases and the V segment lost 0 bases, leaving 2 bases of the junction unmatched. CDR3 length: 15 amino acids. Germline V CDR1 and CDR2: SEHNR, FQNEAQ (reference sequence). The CDR3 protein is CASSLATGITDTQYF. CDR3 DNA (partial): TGTGCCAGCAGCTTAGCGACAGGGATCACAGATACG.

As concerns this clone: The read finishes 3 residues shy of the CDR3 end, and the germline J gene is used to complete it. The V call is TRBV7-6, the J call TRBJ2-3; 10 bases map to TRBD1. CDR1 is SGHVS, CDR2 FNYEAQ, per germline. CDR3 length: 16 amino acids. J was trimmed by 0 bases and V by 2 bases; bases with no gene match: 2. CDR3 DNA, as far as it was read: TGTGCCAGCAGCTTACGGACAGGGGGTAGCACAGATACG. It encodes CASSLRTGGSTDT. The whole CDR3 protein is CASSLRTGGSTDTQYF. Full variable domain (remainder filled in from reference TRBV7-6 and TRBJ2-3): GAGVSQSPRYKVTKRGQDVALRCDPISGHVSLYWYRQALGQGPEFLTYFNYEAQQDKSGLPNDRFSAERPEGSISTLTIQRTEQRDSAMYRCASSLRTGGSTDTQYFGPGTRLTVL.

Concerning this clone: The read ends 3 residues shy of where the CDR3 ends; the end is completed using the germline J gene. The V call is TRBV7-2, the J call TRBJ1-2; D perhaps matches TRBD1 (5 bases). Germline V gene data show CDR1 as SGHTA and CDR2 as FQGNSA. The ends were cut back, 2 bases at V and 6 bases at J, with 10 bases in the middle. The CDR3 is 13 amino acids. CDR3 DNA, as far as it was read: TGTGCCAGCAGCTTAAGCGGGGGAGATGGC. Encoded protein: CASSLSGGDG. The complete CDR3 reads CASSLSGGDGYTF. The full variable domain, with the rest looked up from reference TRBV7-2 and TRBJ1-2, is GAGVSQSPSNKVTEKGKDVELRCDPISGHTALYWYRQSLGQGLEFLIYFQGNSAPDKSGLPSDRFSAERTGGSVSTLTIQRTQQEDSAVYLCASSLSGGDGYTFGSGTRLTVV.

Turning to this clone: The read ends 3 residues before the CDR3 terminus; that terminus is restored from the germline J gene. The gene calls are TRBV18 and TRBJ2-3, with a weak D call TRBD2 (5 bases). CDR1 and CDR2 from the germline V gene are KGHSH and LQKENI. The V gene lost 3 bases and the J gene lost 2 bases, with 15 bases spanning the gap. The CDR3 is 16 amino acids. This chain's CDR3 is CASSPTNGVLTDTQYF. CDR3 DNA, as far as it was read: TGTGCCAGCTCACCGACTAACGGGGTACTCACAGATACG. The full variable domain, completed using reference TRBV18 and TRBJ2-3, is NAGVMQNPRHLVRRRGQEARLRCSPMKGHSHVYWYRQLPEEGLKFMVYLQKENIIDESGMPKERFSAEFPKEGPSILRIQQVVRGDSAAYFCASSPTNGVLTDTQYFGPGTRLTVL.